These 6 T cell receptor beta chains share one sample of origin, sequenced in a study of post-analysis software for immune sequencing data. Whole-study findings and limits: Among 5 or 6 TRBV segments more frequent in patients than controls were TRBV5-6, TRBV5-1 and TRBV20-1.

The TCR beta cDNA libraries carried unique molecular identifiers. Using its own MiXCR run on the PCR reads, TCRdb lists one record per CDR3 protein. The sample lists hundreds of thousands of distinct CDR3 sequences, over 35% occurring once. These TCRs are of unknown antigen specificity. Sample: blood. The receptors derive from a girl aged 5-17 years with multiple sclerosis.

This clonotype came up a few times. This chain links TRBV20-1 with TRBJ2-7, with D perhaps matching TRBD2 (5 bases). Per the germline V gene, CDR1 is DFQATT and CDR2 is SNEGSKA (reference sequence). Trimming took off 2 bases at V and 6 bases at J, with 17 bases between the two ends. The CDR3 totals 14 residues. The CDR3 here is CSARTAAGPLEQYF. CDR3 nucleotides: TGCAGTGCTAGAACCGCGGCGGGCCCTCTCGAGCAGTACTTC.

The chain has TRBV12-3 or TRBV12-4 and TRBJ1-2; maybe TRBD1 (5 bases). The CDR3 totals 14 residues. The V end lost 3 bases, the J end lost 2 bases, and 10 bases lay between the germline ends. CDR3: CASSLQGQNYGYTF. The CDR3 DNA sequence: TGTGCCAGCAGTTTGCAGGGCCAGAACTATGGCTACACCTTC.

The chain has TRBV29-1 and TRBJ2-1; D possibly corresponds to TRBD1 (6 bases). The V end lost 5 bases, the J end lost 5 bases, and 7 bases lay between the germline ends. This CDR3 is built from 11 residues. Germline V gene data show CDR1 as SQVTM and CDR2 as ANQGSEA. The CDR3 DNA sequence: TGCAGCGTTCAGGGGAACAATGAGCAGTTCTTC. It yields the protein CSVQGNNEQFF.

The chain couples TRBV14 to TRBJ1-2; 7 bases fit TRBD1. Germline loops: CDR1 SGHDN, CDR2 FVKESK. The CDR3 runs to 15 residues. Trimming cost V 0 bases and J 8 bases; bases outside gene matches: 9. CDR3 nucleotide sequence: TGTGCCAGCAGCCAAGATCGTAAGGGGGCTAAGGGCTACACCTTC. It specifies CASSQDRKGAKGYTF.

On this clonotype itself: A much larger clone sits a single nucleotide away, making a read error possible. This chain connects TRBV28 to TRBJ2-7; TRBD1 aligns across 7 bases. The germline V gene has CDR1 MDHEN and CDR2 SYDVKM. The CDR3 is made up of 14 amino acids. The ends lost 6 bases at V and 2 bases at J; junction bases unmatched: 7. The CDR3 loop reads CASSHRQGAYEQYF. Written as DNA, the CDR3 is TGTGCCAGCAGCCACAGACAGGGTGCCTACGAGCAGTACTTC.

The chain combines TRBV20-1 with TRBJ1-1; D unclear. Per germline, CDR1 DFQATT and CDR2 SNEGSKA (reference sequence). This CDR3 has 15 residues. V shed 0 bases and J shed 5 bases, with 16 bases lying between them. The CDR3 bases are TGCAGTGCTAGAGATCGGTACAGTGTAAAGACTGAAGCTTTCTTT. Encoded protein: CSARDRYSVKTEAFF.